The 15 T cell receptor beta chains presented below share a single source sample, sequenced in a study of PD-1 blockade in classical Hodgkin lymphoma (dated by TCRdb to about 2020). The library was produced with the immunoSEQ multiplex PCR assay. TCRdb took this table from immuneACCESS and kept in-frame rearrangements with V and J called. Such tables lack part of the clones; where checked against another copy, unresolved V genes explain under half of the gap, and the rest is unexplained. For this sample the table gives approximately 60,000 clones, of which 90% were detected only once. The ten largest clonotypes hold approximately 9.9% of the sample. Explained via the paper, the time point label denotes: cycle 1 day 1 (C1D1), immediately before nivolumab initiation. Every trial patient had relapsed after autologous stem cell transplantation, and cohorts A, B and C differed in prior brentuximab vedotin exposure.

The input for sequencing was peripheral blood mononuclear cells (PBMCs), taken at baseline. Source of these receptors: a human donor with classical Hodgkin lymphoma.

J is TRBJ1-6 and V is TRBV5-1; 9 bases are a match to TRBD1. Per germline, CDR1 SGHRS and CDR2 YFSETQ. CDR3 size: 14 residues. V lost 4 bases to trimming and J lost 8 bases; unmatched junction nucleotides: 4. The CDR3 is CASSAGQGDSPLHF. For the CDR3, the DNA is TGCGCCAGCAGCGCGGGACAGGGAGATTCACCCCTCCACTTT.

The rearrangement links TRBV9 to TRBJ2-7, with 11 positions matching TRBD2. Trimming took 0 bases from V and 3 from J; bases not matched to a gene: 2. The CDR3 is made up of 15 amino acids. Germline CDR1 SGDLS, CDR2 YYNGEE. DNA of the CDR3: TGTGCCAGCAGCGTAGAAGGGACTAGCGGCTACGAGCAGTACTTC. Its protein is CASSVEGTSGYEQYF. Together with reference TRBV9 and TRBJ2-7, the CDR3 gives the full variable domain: DSGVTQTPKHLITATGQRVTLRCSPRSGDLSVYWYQQSLDQGLQFLIQYYNGEERAKGNILERFSAQQFPDLHSELNLSSLELGDSALYFCASSVEGTSGYEQYFGPGTRLTVT.

This chain uses TRBV11-2 with TRBJ2-2; 8 positions agree with TRBD1. Germline trimming cut 5 bases from V and 5 bases from J; bases unmatched to any gene: 7. The CDR3 runs to 15 residues. Per the germline V gene, CDR1 is SGHAT and CDR2 is FQNNGV. CDR3 bases: TGTGCCAGCAGCCCCACAGGGGGTTTTACCGGGGAGCTGTTTTTT. Protein product: CASSPTGGFTGELFF.

The gene calls are TRBV4-2 and TRBJ2-3, with no clear D. V gave up 1 base and J gave up 2 bases, with 10 bases separating them. Germline assignment: CDR1 LGHNA and CDR2 YNFKEQ. There are 15 residues in the CDR3. CDR3 loop: CASSQVSSPTDTQYF. The CDR3 nucleotides are TGTGCCAGCAGCCAAGTGTCTAGTCCCACAGATACGCAGTATTTT.

V usage is TRBV5-6 and J usage is TRBJ1-3; maybe TRBD1 (5 bases). CDR3 size: 15 residues. In germline, CDR1 is SGHDT, CDR2 YYEEEE. Trimming shortened V by 0 bases and J by 1 base, and 8 bases separated the two germline ends. CDR3 loop: CASSLGGGSGNTIYF. The CDR3 DNA reads TGTGCCAGCAGCTTGGGCGGGGGGTCTGGAAACACCATATATTTT.

This chain links TRBV7-9 with TRBJ2-7, with D unresolved. The V gene's germline CDR1 is SEHNR and CDR2 FQNEAQ (reference sequence). The CDR3 is 13 amino acids. The V gene lost 1 base and the J gene lost 7 bases, with 11 bases spanning the gap. The CDR3 DNA sequence: TGTGCCAGCAGCTTAGGGCTAACGGGTGAGCAGTACTTC. Its protein product is CASSLGLTGEQYF.

J is TRBJ1-6 and V is TRBV28; possible D gene TRBD1, 6 bases. V lost 5 bases and J 0 bases, leaving 17 bases between the germline ends. The CDR3 runs to 18 residues. Looked up from germline, CDR1 is MDHEN and CDR2 is SYDVKM. CDR3 bases: TGTGCCAGCAGTCCACCAGGGACAAGTAGCTCCTATAATTCACCCCTCCACTTT. It yields the protein CASSPPGTSSSYNSPLHF.

The chain carries TRBV5-5 and TRBJ1-5; possible D gene TRBD1, 5 bases. The CDR3 totals 15 residues. Looked up from germline, CDR1 is SGHKS and CDR2 is YYEKEE (reference sequence). V lost 0 bases and J lost 0, with 7 bases in between. The CDR3 loop reads CASSLVGGSNQPQHF. CDR3 in DNA: TGTGCCAGCAGCTTGGTGGGGGGTAGCAATCAGCCCCAGCATTTT.

The chain joins TRBV11-1 to TRBJ1-4, with D unresolved. Germline values: CDR1 SGHAT, CDR2 FQDESV (reference sequence). V lost 2 bases, J lost 8 bases, and 12 bases lay in between. This CDR3 spans 14 amino acids. DNA of the CDR3: TGTGCCAGCAGCTTAAGTCCACACCAGGAAAAACTGTTTTTT. Its protein is CASSLSPHQEKLFF.

The chain employs TRBV5-4 and TRBJ1-2; the D gene is possibly TRBD1 (6 bases). Trimming took off 4 bases at V and 7 bases at J, with 17 bases between the two ends. From germline, CDR1 is SGHNT and CDR2 YYREEE (reference sequence). This CDR3 is built from 14 residues. CDR3 protein: CASSATGPTIGYTF. The CDR3 DNA reads TGTGCCAGCAGCGCTACAGGGCCGACGATTGGCTACACCTTC.

The J gene is TRBJ1-2, the V gene TRBV28; D is unclear. Germline V gene data show CDR1 as MDHEN and CDR2 as SYDVKM. The ends were cut back, 10 bases at V and 4 bases at J, with 13 bases in the middle. The CDR3 runs to 12 residues. The CDR3 DNA reads as TGTGCCACCCAAACAGAGAGCTATGGCTACACCTTC. Protein sequence: CATQTESYGYTF.

J is TRBJ2-1 and V is TRBV5-1; the D gene is possibly TRBD1 (6 bases). The CDR3 sequence is 16 residues long. With 0 bases removed from V and 3 bases from J, the gap between germline ends came to 13 bases. Germline values: CDR1 SGHRS, CDR2 YFSETQ. The CDR3 DNA is TGCGCCAGCAGCTTGGCCCAGGGGACAATCTACAATGAGCAGTTCTTC. Protein product: CASSLAQGTIYNEQFF.

The rearrangement joins TRBV7-9 to TRBJ2-3, with TRBD2 matching 11 bases. The CDR3 is 18 residues long. Germline trimming cut 1 base from V and 2 bases from J; bases unmatched to any gene: 8. Germline loops: CDR1 SEHNR, CDR2 FQNEAQ (reference sequence). DNA for the CDR3: TGTGCCAGCAGCTTAGGGGTAGCGGGAGGGCCAGCCACAGATACGCAGTATTTT. It codes for CASSLGVAGGPATDTQYF.

This chain links TRBV7-2 with TRBJ2-1; the match to TRBD2 covers 10 bases. Germline V gives CDR1 SGHTA, CDR2 FQGNSA. The CDR3 contains 16 residues. The trim removed 0 bases at V and 6 bases at J, leaving 5 bases unmatched. This CDR3 is CASSLAGLAGVNEQFF. CDR3 DNA: TGTGCCAGCAGCTTAGCAGGGCTAGCGGGGGTCAATGAGCAGTTCTTC.

This chain joins TRBV19 and TRBJ2-1, with D possibly matching TRBD2 (5 bases). V was trimmed by 1 base and J by 0 bases, leaving 7 bases between them. Germline CDR1 is LNHDA and CDR2 is SQIVND (reference sequence). The CDR3 runs 15 residues. The CDR3 sequence is CASSIAGYSYNEQFF. The CDR3 DNA follows: TGTGCCAGTAGTATAGCGGGATACTCCTACAATGAGCAGTTCTTC.